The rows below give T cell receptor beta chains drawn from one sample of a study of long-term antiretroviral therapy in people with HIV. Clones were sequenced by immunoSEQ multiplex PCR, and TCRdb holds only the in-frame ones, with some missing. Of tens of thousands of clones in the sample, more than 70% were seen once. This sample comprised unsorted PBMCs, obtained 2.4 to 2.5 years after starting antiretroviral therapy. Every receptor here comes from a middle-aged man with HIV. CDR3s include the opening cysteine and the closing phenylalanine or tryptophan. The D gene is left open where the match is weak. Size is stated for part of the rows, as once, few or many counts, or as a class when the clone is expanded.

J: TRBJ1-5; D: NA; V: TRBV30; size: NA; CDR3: CAASTGQLGNQPQHF; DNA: TGTGCCGCGTCCACCGGACAGTTAGGCAATCAGCCCCAGCATTTT
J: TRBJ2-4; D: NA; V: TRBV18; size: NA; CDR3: CASSPTAGLGAKNIQYF; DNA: TGTGCCAGCTCACCGACGGCAGGGCTCGGGGCCAAAAACATTCAGTACTTC
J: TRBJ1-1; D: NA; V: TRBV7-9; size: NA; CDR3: CASSLLRGENTEAFF; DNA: TGTGCCAGCAGCTTACTCCGGGGTGAGAACACTGAAGCTTTCTTT
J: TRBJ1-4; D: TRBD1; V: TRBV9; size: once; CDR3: CASSSGQGNEKLFF; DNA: TGTGCCAGCAGCTCGGGACAGGGGAATGAAAAACTGTTTTTT
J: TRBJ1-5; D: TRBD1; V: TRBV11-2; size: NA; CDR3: CASSRGGGGQPQHF; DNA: TGTGCCAGCAGCCGAGGGGGCGGGGGACAGCCCCAGCATTTT
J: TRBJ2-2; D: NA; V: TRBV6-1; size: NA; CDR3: CASGDRGELFF; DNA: TGTGCCAGCGGGGATCGCGGGGAGCTGTTTTTT
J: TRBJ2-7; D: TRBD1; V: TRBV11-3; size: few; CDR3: CASSLSPTGNEQYF; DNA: TGTGCCAGCAGCTTATCCCCGACAGGGAACGAGCAGTACTTC
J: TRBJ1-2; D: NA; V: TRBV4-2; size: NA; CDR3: CASSTGTQKTSMGYTF; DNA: TGTGCCAGCAGCACCGGGACCCAAAAAACATCAATGGGCTACACCTTC
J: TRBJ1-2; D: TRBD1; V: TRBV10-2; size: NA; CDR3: CASGQGGNYGYTF; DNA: TGCGCCAGCGGGCAGGGGGGCAACTATGGCTACACCTTC
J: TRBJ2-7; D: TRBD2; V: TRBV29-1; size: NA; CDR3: CSVGLTSGAYEQYF; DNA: TGCAGCGTTGGACTCACTAGCGGCGCCTACGAGCAGTACTTC
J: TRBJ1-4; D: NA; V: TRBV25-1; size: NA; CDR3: CASSGGGGPGRGGEKLFF; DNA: TGTGCCAGCAGCGGGGGAGGGGGGCCTGGGAGGGGTGGTGAAAAACTGTTTTTT
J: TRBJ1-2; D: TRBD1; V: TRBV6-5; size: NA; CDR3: CASSYGQGRGNYGYTF; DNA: TGTGCCAGCAGTTACGGACAGGGAAGGGGAAACTATGGCTACACCTTC
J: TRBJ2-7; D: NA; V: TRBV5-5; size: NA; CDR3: CASSLEQSSYEQYF; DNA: TGTGCCAGCAGCTTGGAACAGAGCTCCTACGAGCAGTACTTC
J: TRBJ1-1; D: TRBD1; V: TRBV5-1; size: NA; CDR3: CASSPGTGVLDTEAFF; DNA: TGCGCCAGCAGCCCAGGGACAGGGGTTTTGGACACTGAAGCTTTCTTT
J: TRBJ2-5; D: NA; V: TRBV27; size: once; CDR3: CASRSYRTAKETQYF; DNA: TGTGCCAGCAGAAGCTACAGGACAGCCAAAGAGACCCAGTACTTC
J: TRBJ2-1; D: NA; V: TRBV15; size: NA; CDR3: CATSSYNEQFF; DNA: TGTGCCACCAGCAGTTACAATGAGCAGTTCTTC
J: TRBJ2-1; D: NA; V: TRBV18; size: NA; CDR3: CASSRLRVPWANEQFF; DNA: TGTGCCAGCTCACGTCTGAGGGTTCCATGGGCTAATGAGCAGTTCTTC
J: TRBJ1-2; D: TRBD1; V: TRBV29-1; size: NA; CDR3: CSVDPRTGLGYTF; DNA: TGCAGCGTTGATCCTAGGACAGGCCTCGGCTACACCTTC
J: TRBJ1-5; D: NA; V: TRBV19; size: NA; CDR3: CASSIIQGNQPQHF; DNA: TGTGCCAGTAGTATCATACAGGGAAATCAGCCCCAGCATTTT
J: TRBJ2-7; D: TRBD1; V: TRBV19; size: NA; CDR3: CATGQGPSYEQYF; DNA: TGTGCCACCGGACAGGGTCCCTCCTACGAGCAGTACTTC
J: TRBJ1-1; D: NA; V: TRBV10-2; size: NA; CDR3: CASSEILGALNTEAFF; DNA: TGCGCCAGCAGTGAAATTCTGGGGGCCTTGAACACTGAAGCTTTCTTT
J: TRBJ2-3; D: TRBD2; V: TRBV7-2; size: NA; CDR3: CASSLGLAGGLRADTQYF; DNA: TGTGCCAGCAGCTTAGGGCTAGCGGGGGGGCTCAGGGCAGATACGCAGTATTTT
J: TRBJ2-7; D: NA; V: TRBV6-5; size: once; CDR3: CASSLGGAHEQYF; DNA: TGTGCCAGCAGTTTAGGGGGGGCCCACGAGCAGTACTTC
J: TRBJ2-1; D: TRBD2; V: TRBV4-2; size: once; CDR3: CASSQEGGPDNEQFF; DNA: TGTGCCAGCAGCCAGGAGGGAGGGCCCGACAATGAGCAGTTCTTC
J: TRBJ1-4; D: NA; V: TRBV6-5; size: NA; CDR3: CASSYSPGGNEKLFF; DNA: TGTGCCAGCAGTTACTCTCCAGGCGGTAACGAAAAACTGTTTTTT
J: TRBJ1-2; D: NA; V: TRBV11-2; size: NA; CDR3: CASSLEPPWGYTF; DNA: TGTGCCAGCAGCTTAGAACCCCCCTGGGGCTACACCTTC
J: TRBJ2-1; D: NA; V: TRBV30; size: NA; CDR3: CAWRGLSYNEQFF; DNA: TGTGCCTGGAGGGGGCTGTCCTACAATGAGCAGTTCTTC
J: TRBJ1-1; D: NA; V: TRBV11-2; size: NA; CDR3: CASSTRGGGTEAFF; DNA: TGTGCCAGCAGCACCAGGGGAGGGGGCACTGAAGCTTTCTTT
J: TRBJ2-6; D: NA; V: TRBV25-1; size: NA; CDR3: CASSESGTGANVLTF; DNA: TGTGCCAGCAGTGAATCGGGGACTGGGGCCAACGTCCTGACTTTC
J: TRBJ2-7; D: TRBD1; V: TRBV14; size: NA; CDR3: CASRGQGFVEQYF; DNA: TGTGCCAGCAGGGGACAGGGATTCGTCGAGCAGTACTTC
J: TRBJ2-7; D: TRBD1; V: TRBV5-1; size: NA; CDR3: CASSQTGASSYEQYF; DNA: TGCGCCAGCAGCCAGACAGGGGCAAGCTCCTACGAGCAGTACTTC
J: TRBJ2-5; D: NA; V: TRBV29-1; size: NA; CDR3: CSVLLARTRGETQYF; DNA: TGCAGCGTACTTCTGGCCCGGACCCGAGGGGAGACCCAGTACTTC
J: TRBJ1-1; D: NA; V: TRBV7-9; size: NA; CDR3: CASSPPTQRGTEAFF; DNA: TGTGCCAGCAGCCCACCAACCCAGAGAGGCACTGAAGCTTTCTTT
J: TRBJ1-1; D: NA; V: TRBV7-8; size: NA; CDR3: CASSLLTDEAFF; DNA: TGTGCCAGCAGCTTACTGACGGACGAAGCTTTCTTT
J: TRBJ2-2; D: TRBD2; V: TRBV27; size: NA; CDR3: CASSWTSGGVNTGELFF; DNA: TGTGCCAGCAGTTGGACTAGCGGGGGGGTGAACACCGGGGAGCTGTTTTTT
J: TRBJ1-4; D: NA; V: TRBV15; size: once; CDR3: CATSREQGMGEKLFF; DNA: TGTGCCACCAGCAGAGAACAAGGGATGGGAGAAAAACTGTTTTTT
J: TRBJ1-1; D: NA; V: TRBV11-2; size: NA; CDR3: CASSGGWTEAFF; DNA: TGTGCCAGCAGCGGGGGCTGGACTGAAGCTTTCTTT
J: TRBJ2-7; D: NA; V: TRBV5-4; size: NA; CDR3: CASSASSQAGPYEQYF; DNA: TGTGCCAGCAGCGCCTCATCACAGGCAGGGCCCTACGAGCAGTACTTC
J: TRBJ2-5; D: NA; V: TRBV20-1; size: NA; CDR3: CSASGETQYF; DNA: TGCAGTGCTTCCGGGGAGACCCAGTACTTC
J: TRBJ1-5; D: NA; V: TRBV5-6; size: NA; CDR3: CASSFFGVDQPQHF; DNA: TGTGCCAGCAGCTTTTTCGGGGTCGATCAGCCCCAGCATTTT
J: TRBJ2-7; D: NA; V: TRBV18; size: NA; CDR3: CASSQRGDEQYF; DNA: TGTGCCAGCTCCCAAAGGGGGGACGAGCAGTACTTC
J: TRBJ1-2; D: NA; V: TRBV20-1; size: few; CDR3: CSARGGPLVSF; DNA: TGCAGTGCTAGAGGGGGACCGTTAGTTTCCTTC
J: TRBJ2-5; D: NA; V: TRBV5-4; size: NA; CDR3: CASSDGGKTQYF; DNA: TGTGCCAGCTCAGACGGAGGAAAGACCCAGTACTTC
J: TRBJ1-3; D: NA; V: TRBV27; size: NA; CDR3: CASSTVQGNTIYF; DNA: TGTGCCAGCAGTACCGTTCAGGGCAACACCATATATTTT
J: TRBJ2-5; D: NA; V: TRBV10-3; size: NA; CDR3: CAISEGVGQETQYF; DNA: TGTGCCATCAGTGAAGGGGTGGGCCAAGAGACCCAGTACTTC